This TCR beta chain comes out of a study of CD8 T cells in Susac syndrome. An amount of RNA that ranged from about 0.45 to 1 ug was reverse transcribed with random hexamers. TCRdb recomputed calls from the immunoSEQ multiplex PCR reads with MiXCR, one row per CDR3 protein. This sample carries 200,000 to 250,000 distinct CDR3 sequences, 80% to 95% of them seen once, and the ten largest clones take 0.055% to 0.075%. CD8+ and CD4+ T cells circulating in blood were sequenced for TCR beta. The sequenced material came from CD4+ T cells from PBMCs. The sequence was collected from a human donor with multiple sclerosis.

CDR3 bases: TGTGCCAGCAGCCAGAGGGGAGGGCAGCCCCAGCATTTT. It codes for CASSQRGGQPQHF. The chain has TRBV6-6 and TRBJ1-5, with D possibly TRBD1 on 5 matching bases. V was pared by 6 bases and J by 7 bases, with 13 bases between. Germline loops: CDR1 MNHNY, CDR2 SVGAGI (reference sequence). The CDR3 spans 13 residues.